This T cell receptor (beta chain) was documented in a study of cytomegalovirus exposure and HLA in healthy donors. Study context: Genotyping of 398 donors showed that approximately 83% belonged to the Caucasian-associated ancestry cluster.

Study findings and constraints: The productive fraction for most TCR beta V segments was about 87% or about 30% in an earlier analysis.

Germline CDR1 and CDR2: MDHEN and SYDVKM. V gave up 8 bases and J gave up 0 bases; unmatched junction bases: 13. CDR3 size: 17 residues. Worth noting for this clone: What it binds is not known.

The PCR contained 60 Vbeta and 13 Jbeta primers. Measured with immunoSEQ multiplex PCR; TCRdb has only the in-frame clones, and not every one. The sample contains some 170,000 clones, approximately 80% of which appear only once. This chain joins TRBV28 and TRBJ2-7; 10 bases are a match to TRBD2. Source material: PBMCs. The source of this sequence is a woman between 18 and 29 years old in good health and CMV-seropositive. The CDR3 sequence is CASVELLAGSSSYEQYF. DNA of the CDR3: TGTGCCAGCGTAGAGTTACTAGCGGGGTCCAGCTCCTACGAGCAGTACTTC.